This T cell receptor (beta chain) was captured in a study of T-cell reconstitution after alpha-beta-depleted transplantation in children. This CDR3 contains 16 residues. Worth noting for this clonotype: An end of the junction differs from the germline gene, which may be a read error.

Preparation of the TCRbeta library involved a method that used unique molecular identifiers. A single record per CDR3 protein comes from TCRdb applying MiXCR to the PCR reads. The sample has 260,000 or so distinct CDR3 sequences; 12% are singletons. The chain links TRBV12-3 or TRBV12-4 to TRBJ2-6; tentatively, D is TRBD2 (6 bases). This clonotype originated in a human donor who donated a stem cell graft to a child with acute lymphoblastic leukemia. The specimen comprised PBMCs from the stem cell graft donor, sampled from the stem cell graft. The CDR3 protein is CASSPPGVTGANGLTF. As DNA, the CDR3 is TGTGCCAGCAGTCCACCGGGGGTTACTGGGGCCAACGGCCTGACTTTC.